This T cell receptor beta chain was sequenced for a study of cytomegalovirus exposure and HLA in healthy donors. Overall study context: An early release of data contained about 85 million unique TCRs, which came from HLA-typed donors. Regarding the study as a whole: With later analysis, a missense DCLRE1C variant became linked to TCR beta V- and J-gene trimming.

Points on this clone: Its antigen is not known.

CDR1 and CDR2 (germline): MNHEY, SMNVEV (reference sequence). This CDR3 has 14 residues. V was clipped by 5 bases and J by 5 bases, with 15 bases between them. A multiplex PCR was run with 60 Vbeta primers and 13 Jbeta primers. The method was immunoSEQ multiplex PCR; TCRdb's version includes in-frame clones alone and lacks a portion of them. The repertoire holds over 150,000 clones, with about 82% as singletons. The J gene is TRBJ2-5, the V gene TRBV27; D gene unclear. The sequence was obtained from a woman aged 25 to 45 in good health and CMV-seropositive. Material for sequencing was PBMCs. The DNA for the CDR3 is TGTGCCAGCAGTCTGGGCCTGCTACCGGAGACCCAGTACTTC. Residues: CASSLGLLPETQYF.